This entry describes one T cell receptor (beta chain). The CDR3 spans 14 residues. J was trimmed by 5 bases and V by 10 bases; bases with no gene match: 12. Germline assignment: CDR1 WSHSY and CDR2 SAAADI. The data originate from a study of tumor-infiltrating lymphocytes in oesophageal squamous cell carcinoma. One entry per CDR3 protein results from TCRdb running MiXCR on the PCR reads. The sample lists about 19,000 distinct CDR3 sequences, 41% occurring once. Material for sequencing was esophageal tumor tissue. The V and J genes are TRBV10-2 and TRBJ2-5, with 8 bases aligning to TRBD1. This TCR came from a male donor with esophageal squamous cell carcinoma. The CDR3 DNA reads TGCGCCACAAGGACAGGGCGGATTCGGGAGACCCAGTACTTC. This gives the protein CATRTGRIRETQYF.